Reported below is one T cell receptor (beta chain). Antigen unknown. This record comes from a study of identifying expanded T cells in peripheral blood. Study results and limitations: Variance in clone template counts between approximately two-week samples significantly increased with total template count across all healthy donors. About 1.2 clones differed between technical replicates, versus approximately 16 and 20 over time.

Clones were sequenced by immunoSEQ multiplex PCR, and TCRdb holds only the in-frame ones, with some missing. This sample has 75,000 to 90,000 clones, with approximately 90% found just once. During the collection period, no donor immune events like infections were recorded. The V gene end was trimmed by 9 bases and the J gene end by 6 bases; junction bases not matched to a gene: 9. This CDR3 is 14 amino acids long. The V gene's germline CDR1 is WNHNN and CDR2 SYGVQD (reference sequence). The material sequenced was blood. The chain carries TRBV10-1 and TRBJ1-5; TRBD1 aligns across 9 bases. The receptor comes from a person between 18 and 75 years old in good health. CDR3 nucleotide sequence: TGCGCCAGAAGGGGACAGGGAGGATCTCAGCCCCAGCATTTT. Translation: CARRGQGGSQPQHF.